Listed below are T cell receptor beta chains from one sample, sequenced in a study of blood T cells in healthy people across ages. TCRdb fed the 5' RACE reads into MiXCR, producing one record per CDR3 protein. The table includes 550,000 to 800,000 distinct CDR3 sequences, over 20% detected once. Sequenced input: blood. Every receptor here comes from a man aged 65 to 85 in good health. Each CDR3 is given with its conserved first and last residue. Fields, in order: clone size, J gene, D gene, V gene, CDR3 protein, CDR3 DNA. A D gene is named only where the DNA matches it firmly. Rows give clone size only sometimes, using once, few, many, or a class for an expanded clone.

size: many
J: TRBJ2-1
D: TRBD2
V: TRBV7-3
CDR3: CASSSSGKQFF
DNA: TGTGCCAGCAGCTCTAGCGGGAAGCAGTTCTTC

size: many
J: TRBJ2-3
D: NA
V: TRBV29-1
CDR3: CSVEGSSVSEGTQYF
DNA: TGCAGCGTTGAAGGTTCTAGCGTCTCGGAGGGTACGCAGTATTTT

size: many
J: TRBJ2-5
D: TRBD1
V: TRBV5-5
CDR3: CASSGQGSRETQYF
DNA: TGTGCCAGCAGCGGACAGGGTTCCCGAGAGACCCAGTACTTC

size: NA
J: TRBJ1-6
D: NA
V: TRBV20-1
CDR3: CSASPGYEGSPLHF
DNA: TGCAGTGCTAGCCCCGGGTACGAAGGTTCACCCCTCCACTTT

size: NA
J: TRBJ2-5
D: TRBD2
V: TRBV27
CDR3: CASSLGTSGSKPLGTQYF
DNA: TGTGCCAGCAGTTTAGGGACTAGCGGGAGTAAGCCCCTAGGGACCCAGTACTTC

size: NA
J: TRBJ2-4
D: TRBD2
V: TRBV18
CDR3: CASSPLAGVAKNIQYF
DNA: TGTGCCAGCTCGCCCCTAGCGGGGGTGGCCAAAAACATTCAGTACTTC

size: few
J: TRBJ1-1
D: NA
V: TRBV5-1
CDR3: CASSLELAGKNTEAFF
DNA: TGCGCCAGCAGCTTGGAGTTGGCAGGAAAGAACACTGAAGCTTTCTTT

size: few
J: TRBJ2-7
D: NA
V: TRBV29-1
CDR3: CSARGQIYEQYF
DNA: TGCAGCGCTAGAGGACAGATCTACGAGCAGTACTTC

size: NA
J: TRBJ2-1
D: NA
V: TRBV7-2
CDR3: CASSLDLTGRDEQFF
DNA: TGTGCCAGCAGCTTAGACTTGACAGGGAGGGATGAGCAGTTCTTC

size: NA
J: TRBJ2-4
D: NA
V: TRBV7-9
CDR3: CASSWSNIHYF
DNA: TGTGCCAGCAGCTGGTCGAACATTCACTACTTC

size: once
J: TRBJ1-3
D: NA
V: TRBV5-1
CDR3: CASRPPDRTGNTIYF
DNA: TGCGCCAGCAGACCACCCGACAGAACTGGAAACACCATATATTTT

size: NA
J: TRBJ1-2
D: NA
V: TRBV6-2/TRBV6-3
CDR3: CASSYWQGYYGYTF
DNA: TGTGCCAGCAGTTACTGGCAGGGGTACTATGGTTACACCTTC

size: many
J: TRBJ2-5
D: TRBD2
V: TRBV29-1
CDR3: CSVMGRGYQETQYF
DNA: TGCAGCGTGATGGGGAGGGGTTACCAAGAGACCCAGTACTTC

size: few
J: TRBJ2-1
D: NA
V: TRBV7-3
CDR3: CASSLRGVDEQFF
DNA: TGTGCCAGCAGCTTAAGAGGTGTAGATGAGCAGTTCTTC

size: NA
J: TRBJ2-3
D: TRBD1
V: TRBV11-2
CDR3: CASSLDLLGQGGDTQYF
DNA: TGTGCCAGCAGCTTAGATCTTTTGGGACAGGGTGGAGATACGCAGTATTTT

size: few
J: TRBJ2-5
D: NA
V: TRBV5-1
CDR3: CASSSHPAEEKVF
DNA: TGCGCCAGCAGCTCCCACCCGGCGGAAGAGAAGGTCTTC

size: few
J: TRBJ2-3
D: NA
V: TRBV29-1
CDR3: CSVGRLVSTDTQYF
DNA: TGCAGCGTTGGTCGACTAGTTTCCACAGATACGCAGTATTTT

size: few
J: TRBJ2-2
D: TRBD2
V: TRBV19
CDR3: CASSIAGTSSYTGELFF
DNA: TGTGCCAGTAGTATCGCCGGGACTAGCAGCTACACCGGGGAGCTGTTTTTT

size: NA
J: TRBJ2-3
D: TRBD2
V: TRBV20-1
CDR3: CSALASGSGIDTQYF
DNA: TGCAGTGCCCTAGCTAGCGGGTCCGGTATAGATACGCAGTATTTT

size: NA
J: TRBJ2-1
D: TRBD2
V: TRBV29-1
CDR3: CSRTSGYNEQFF
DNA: TGCAGCCGAACTAGCGGTTACAATGAGCAGTTCTTC

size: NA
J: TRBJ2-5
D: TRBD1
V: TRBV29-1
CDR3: CSVGTGLVETQYF
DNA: TGCAGCGTGGGGACAGGGCTTGTTGAGACCCAGTACTTC

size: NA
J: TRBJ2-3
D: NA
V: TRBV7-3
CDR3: CASSLGVLDRIFTDTQYF
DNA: TGTGCCAGCAGCTTAGGGGTTCTAGACAGGATCTTTACAGATACGCAGTATTTT

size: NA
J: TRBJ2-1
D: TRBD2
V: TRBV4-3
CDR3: CASSQGLAINNEQFF
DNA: TGCGCCAGCAGCCAGGGACTAGCGATAAACAATGAGCAGTTCTTC

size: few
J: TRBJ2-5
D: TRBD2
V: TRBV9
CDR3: CASSVDPAGVETQYF
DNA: TGTGCCAGCAGCGTAGACCCAGCGGGAGTGGAGACCCAGTACTTC

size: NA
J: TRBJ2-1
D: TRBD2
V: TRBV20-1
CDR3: CSARDASGRYNGQFF
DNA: TGCAGTGCTAGAGATGCTAGCGGGAGGTACAATGGGCAGTTCTTC

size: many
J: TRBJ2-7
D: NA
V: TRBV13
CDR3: CASSLGPPSTYEQYF
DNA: TGTGCCAGCAGCTTAGGGCCACCTAGTACCTACGAGCAGTACTTC

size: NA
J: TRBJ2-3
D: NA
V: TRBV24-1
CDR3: CATSGGCTNPMDTQYF
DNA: TGTGCCACCAGTGGGGGATGCACTAATCCCATGGATACGCAGTATTTT

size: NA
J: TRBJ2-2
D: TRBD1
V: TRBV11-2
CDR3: CASSFPSTGARTGELFF
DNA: TGTGCCAGCAGCTTTCCCTCGACAGGGGCGCGCACCGGGGAGCTGTTTTTT

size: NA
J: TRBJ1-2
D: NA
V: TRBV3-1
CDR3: CASSQGRQNYGYTF
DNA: TGTGCCAGCAGCCAAGGCCGACAGAACTATGGCTACACCTTC

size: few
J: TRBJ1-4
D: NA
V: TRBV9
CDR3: CASSVGRRGNIEKLFF
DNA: TGTGCCAGCAGCGTAGGGCGAAGAGGCAATATCGAAAAACTGTTTTTT

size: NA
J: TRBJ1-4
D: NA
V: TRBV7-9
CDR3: CASRPPGPTNEKLFF
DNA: TGTGCCAGCAGACCACCGGGCCCGACTAATGAAAAACTGTTTTTT

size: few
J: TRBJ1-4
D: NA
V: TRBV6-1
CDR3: CASSEGGAGEKLFF
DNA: TGTGCCAGCAGTGAAGGGGGCGCAGGTGAAAAACTGTTTTTT

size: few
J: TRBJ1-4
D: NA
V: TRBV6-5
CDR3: CASSYSGPHEKLFF
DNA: TGTGCCAGCAGTTACTCAGGCCCCCATGAAAAACTGTTTTTT

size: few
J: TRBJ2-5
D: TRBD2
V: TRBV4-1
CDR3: CASSQVEWTSGSHETQYF
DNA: TGCGCCAGCAGCCAAGTAGAGTGGACTAGCGGGAGTCACGAGACCCAGTACTTC

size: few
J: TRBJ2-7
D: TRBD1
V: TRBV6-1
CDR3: CASSGGTGGSEQYF
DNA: TGTGCCAGCAGTGGCGGGACAGGGGGTTCCGAGCAGTACTTC

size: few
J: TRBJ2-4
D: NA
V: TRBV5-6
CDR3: CASSLGQLPNIQYF
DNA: TGTGCCAGCAGCTTAGGTCAATTACCTAACATTCAGTACTTC

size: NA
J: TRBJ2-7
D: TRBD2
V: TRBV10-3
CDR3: CAISPGTSAYEQYF
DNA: TGTGCCATCAGTCCCGGGACTAGCGCCTACGAGCAGTACTTC

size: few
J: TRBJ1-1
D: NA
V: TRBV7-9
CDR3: CASSTFGAGVATEAFF
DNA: TGTGCCAGCAGCACCTTTGGTGCAGGGGTCGCGACTGAAGCTTTCTTT

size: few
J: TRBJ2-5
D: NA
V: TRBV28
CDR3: CASRGLREGWQETRYF
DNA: TGTGCCAGCAGAGGATTACGCGAGGGTTGGCAAGAGACCCGGTACTTC

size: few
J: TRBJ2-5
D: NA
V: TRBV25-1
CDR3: CASSPPLSYQETQYF
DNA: TGTGCCAGCAGTCCCCCGCTATCGTACCAAGAGACCCAGTACTTC

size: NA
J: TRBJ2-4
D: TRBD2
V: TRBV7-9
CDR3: CASSSFAGDFIQYF
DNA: TGTGCCAGCAGCTCCTTTGCGGGAGACTTCATTCAGTACTTC

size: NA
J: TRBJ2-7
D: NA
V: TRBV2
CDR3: CASRTELVGEQYF
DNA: TGTGCCAGCAGAACAGAACTGGTTGGCGAGCAGTACTTC

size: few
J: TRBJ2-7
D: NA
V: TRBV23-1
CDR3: CPRLSYEQYF
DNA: TGTCCCCGACTTTCCTACGAGCAGTACTTC

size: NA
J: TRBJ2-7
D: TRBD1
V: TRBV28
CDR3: CASRPGQATYEQYF
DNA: TGTGCCAGCAGGCCGGGACAGGCTACCTACGAGCAGTACTTC

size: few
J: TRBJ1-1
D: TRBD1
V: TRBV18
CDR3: CASSPISGGAGYTEAFF
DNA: TGTGCCAGCTCACCAATATCAGGGGGCGCGGGGTACACTGAAGCTTTCTTT

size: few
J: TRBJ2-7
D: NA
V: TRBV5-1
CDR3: CASSTEPGRSYEQYF
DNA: TGCGCCAGCAGCACCGAACCGGGCCGTTCCTACGAGCAGTACTTC

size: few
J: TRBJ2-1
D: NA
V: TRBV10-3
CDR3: CAISGTLENEQFF
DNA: TGTGCCATCAGCGGGACCCTCGAAAATGAGCAGTTCTTC

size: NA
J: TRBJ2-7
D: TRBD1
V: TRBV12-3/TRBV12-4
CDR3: CASSRGQVQEQYF
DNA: TGTGCCAGCAGTCGCGGACAGGTTCAAGAGCAGTACTTC

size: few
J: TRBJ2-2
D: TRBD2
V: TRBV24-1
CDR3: CATAASSGSPTGELFF
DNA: TGTGCCACCGCGGCTTCTAGCGGGAGTCCCACCGGGGAGCTGTTTTTT

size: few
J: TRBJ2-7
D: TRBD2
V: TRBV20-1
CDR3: CSASLGEGGYEQYF
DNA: TGCAGTGCTAGCTTGGGGGAGGGTGGCTACGAGCAGTACTTC